The clone carrying this T cell receptor (beta chain) was recorded at least ten times. This record comes from a study of human T cells and chemical hapten exposure. MiXCR, applied by TCRdb to the 5' RACE reads, yields one record per CDR3 protein. Of 120,000 to 150,000 distinct CDR3 sequences in the sample, 4.1% were seen once. Deletions cut 3 bases from V and 8 bases from J, with 16 bases between. Germline CDR1 is SGHTA and CDR2 is FQGNSA. The CDR3 length is 14 residues. It was unfractionated whole blood from which total RNA was extracted. The chain uses TRBV7-2 and TRBJ1-1, with unresolved D. The TCR was taken from a female donor in good health. This CDR3 reads CASSLREMGMEAFF. Here the CDR3 DNA reads TGTGCCAGCAGCTTGAGGGAAATGGGAATGGAAGCTTTCTTT. The full variable domain, rest sourced from reference TRBV7-2 and TRBJ1-1, is GAGVSQSPSNKVTEKGKDVELRCDPISGHTALYWYRQSLGQGLEFLIYFQGNSAPDKSGLPSDRFSAERTGGSVSTLTIQRTQQEDSAVYLCASSLREMGMEAFFGQGTRLTVV.